This entry lists 6 T cell receptor beta chains sequenced from one sample in a study of blood T cell repertoires in COVID-19. Profiled with immunoSEQ multiplex PCR; TCRdb holds only in-frame clones, not every one. The sample has 100,000 to 120,000 clones; 75% to 80% are singletons. The sequencing input was peripheral blood. Receptors were obtained from a woman of 80 years or more with active or convalescent COVID-19.

J is TRBJ1-1 and V is TRBV29-1, with 10 positions matching TRBD1. In germline, CDR1 is SQVTM, CDR2 ANQGSEA. CDR3 length: 14 residues. Trimming took 6 bases from V and 5 from J; bases not matched to a gene: 9. The CDR3 loop is CSVLTGGYVTEAFF. Here the CDR3 DNA reads TGCAGCGTGTTGACAGGGGGCTATGTGACTGAAGCTTTCTTT. The whole variable domain, filled in from reference TRBV29-1 and TRBJ1-1, reads SAVISQKPSRDICQRGTSLTIQCQVDSQVTMMFWYRQQPGQSLTLIATANQGSEATYESGFVIDKFPISRPNLTFSTLTVSNMSPEDSSIYLCSVLTGGYVTEAFFGQGTRLTVV.

The CDR3 loop reads CASRATQRGGWIGTGELFF. Here the CDR3 DNA reads TGCGCCAGCAGAGCTACGCAACGGGGAGGGTGGATCGGCACCGGGGAGCTGTTTTTT. The chain carries TRBV10-2 and TRBJ2-2; 7 bases are a match to TRBD2. CDR3 length: 19 amino acids. The V gene's germline CDR1 is WSHSY and CDR2 SAAADI. Trimming took 6 bases from V and 4 from J; bases not matched to a gene: 20.

The CDR3 reads CASSLGGSFEYNEQFF. CDR3 DNA sequence: TGCGCCAGCAGCTTGGGAGGGTCTTTTGAGTACAATGAGCAGTTCTTC. The V and J genes are TRBV5-1 and TRBJ2-1; a possible D gene is TRBD2 (5 bases). Trimming left V 0 bases short and J 4 bases short, with 14 bases between. Germline values: CDR1 SGHRS, CDR2 YFSETQ. The CDR3 sequence is 16 residues long.

This clone was counted many times. The chain uses TRBV19 and TRBJ1-5; weak D call: TRBD1 (6 bases). The CDR3 totals 16 residues. CDR1 and CDR2 from the germline V gene are LNHDA and SQIVND (reference sequence). V was clipped by 6 bases and J by 2 bases, with 17 bases between them. CDR3 DNA: TGTGCCAGTAGGACGCTTAGAAGGACAGGCAATCAGCCCCAGCATTTT. This gives the protein CASRTLRRTGNQPQHF.

Only a few counts were recorded for this clone. The gene calls are TRBV7-2 and TRBJ2-7, with 7 bases lining up with TRBD2. V lost 4 bases to trimming and J lost 4 bases; unmatched junction nucleotides: 13. The length of the CDR3 is 16 residues. Per germline, CDR1 SGHTA and CDR2 FQGNSA. This chain's CDR3 is CASSSDGRAGGYEQYF. CDR3 nucleotide sequence: TGTGCCAGCAGCTCCGATGGGAGGGCCGGAGGGTACGAGCAGTACTTC.

The chain has TRBV5-1 and TRBJ2-7; 7 bases are a match to TRBD1. Germline assignment: CDR1 SGHRS and CDR2 YFSETQ. This CDR3 is built from 15 residues. Unmatched junction bases numbered 10, after V lost 1 base and J lost 6 bases. DNA of the CDR3: TGCGCCAGCAGCTTGTTGGTGACAGGGACGGGCGAGCAGTACTTC. Amino acid sequence: CASSLLVTGTGEQYF.